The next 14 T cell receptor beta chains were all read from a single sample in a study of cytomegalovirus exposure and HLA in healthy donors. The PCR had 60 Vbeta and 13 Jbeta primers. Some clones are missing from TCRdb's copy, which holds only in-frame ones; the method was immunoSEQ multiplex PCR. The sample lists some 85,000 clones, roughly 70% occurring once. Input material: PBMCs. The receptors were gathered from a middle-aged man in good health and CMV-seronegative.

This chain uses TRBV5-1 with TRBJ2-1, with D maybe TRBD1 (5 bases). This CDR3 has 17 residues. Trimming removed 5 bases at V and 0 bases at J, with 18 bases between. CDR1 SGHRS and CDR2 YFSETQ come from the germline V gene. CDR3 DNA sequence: TGCGCCAGCAGTGGAGCCCAGGGTAGTAGCTCCTACAATGAGCAGTTCTTC. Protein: CASSGAQGSSSYNEQFF.

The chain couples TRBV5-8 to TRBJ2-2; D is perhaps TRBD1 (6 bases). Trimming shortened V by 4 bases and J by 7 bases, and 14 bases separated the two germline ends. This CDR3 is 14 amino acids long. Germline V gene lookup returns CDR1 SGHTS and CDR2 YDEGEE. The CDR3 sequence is CASSRPRGSGELFF. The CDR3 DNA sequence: TGTGCCAGCAGCCGACCCAGGGGTAGCGGGGAGCTGTTTTTT.

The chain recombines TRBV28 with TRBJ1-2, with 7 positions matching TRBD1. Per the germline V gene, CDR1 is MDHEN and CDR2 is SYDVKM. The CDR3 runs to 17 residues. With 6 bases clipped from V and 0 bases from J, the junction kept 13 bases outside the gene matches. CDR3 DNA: TGTGCCAGCAGCCGACGGACAGGCCCGGAGGCTAACTATGGCTACACCTTC. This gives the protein CASSRRTGPEANYGYTF.

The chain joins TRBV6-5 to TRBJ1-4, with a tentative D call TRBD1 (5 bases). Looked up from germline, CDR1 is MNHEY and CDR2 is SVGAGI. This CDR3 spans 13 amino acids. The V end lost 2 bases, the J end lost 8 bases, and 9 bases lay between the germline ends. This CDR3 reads CASSYQGREKLFF. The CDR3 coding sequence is TGTGCCAGCAGTTACCAGGGTAGGGAAAAACTGTTTTTT.

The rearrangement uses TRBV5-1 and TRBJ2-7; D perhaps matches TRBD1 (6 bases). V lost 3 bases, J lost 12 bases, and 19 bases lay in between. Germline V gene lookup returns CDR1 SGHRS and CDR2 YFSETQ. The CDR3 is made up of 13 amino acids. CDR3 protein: CASSSSGTLDGYF. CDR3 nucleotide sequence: TGCGCCAGCAGCTCCTCCGGGACACTCGATGGGTACTTC. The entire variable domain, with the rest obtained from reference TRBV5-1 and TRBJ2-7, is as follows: KAGVTQTPRYLIKTRGQQVTLSCSPISGHRSVSWYQQTPGQGLQFLFEYFSETQRNKGNFPGRFSGRQFSNSRSEMNVSTLELGDSALYLCASSSSGTLDGYFGPGTRLTVT.

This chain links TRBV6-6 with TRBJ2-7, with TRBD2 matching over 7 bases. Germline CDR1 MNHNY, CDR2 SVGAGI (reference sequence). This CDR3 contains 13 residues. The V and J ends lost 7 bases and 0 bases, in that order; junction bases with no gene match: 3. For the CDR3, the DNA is TGTGCCAGCATGGGAGGGATCTCCTACGAGCAGTACTTC. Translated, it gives CASMGGISYEQYF.

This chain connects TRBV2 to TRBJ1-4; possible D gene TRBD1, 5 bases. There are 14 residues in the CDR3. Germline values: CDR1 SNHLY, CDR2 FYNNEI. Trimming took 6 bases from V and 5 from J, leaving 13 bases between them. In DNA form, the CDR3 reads TGTGCCAGCAGGACCAGGGAATTAAATGAAAAACTGTTTTTT. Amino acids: CASRTRELNEKLFF. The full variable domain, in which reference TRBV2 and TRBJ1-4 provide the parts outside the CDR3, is EPEVTQTPSHQVTQMGQEVILRCVPISNHLYFYWYRQILGQKVEFLVSFYNNEISEKSEIFDDQFSVERPDGSNFTLKIRSTKLEDSAMYFCASRTRELNEKLFFGSGTQLSVL.

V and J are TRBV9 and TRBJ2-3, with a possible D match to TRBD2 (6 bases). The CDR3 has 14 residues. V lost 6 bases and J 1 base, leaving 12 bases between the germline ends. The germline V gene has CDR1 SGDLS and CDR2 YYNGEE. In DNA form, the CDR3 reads TGTGCCAGCACTGTGGGGGGTGGCACAGATACGCAGTATTTT. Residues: CASTVGGGTDTQYF. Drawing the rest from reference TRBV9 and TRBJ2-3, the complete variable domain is DSGVTQTPKHLITATGQRVTLRCSPRSGDLSVYWYQQSLDQGLQFLIQYYNGEERAKGNILERFSAQQFPDLHSELNLSSLELGDSALYFCASTVGGGTDTQYFGPGTRLTVL.

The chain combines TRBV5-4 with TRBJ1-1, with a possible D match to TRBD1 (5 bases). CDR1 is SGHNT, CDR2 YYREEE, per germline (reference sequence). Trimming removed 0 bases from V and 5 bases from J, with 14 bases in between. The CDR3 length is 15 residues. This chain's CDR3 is CASSLVGGGRTEAFF. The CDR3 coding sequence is TGTGCCAGCAGCTTGGTGGGCGGGGGAAGGACTGAAGCTTTCTTT.

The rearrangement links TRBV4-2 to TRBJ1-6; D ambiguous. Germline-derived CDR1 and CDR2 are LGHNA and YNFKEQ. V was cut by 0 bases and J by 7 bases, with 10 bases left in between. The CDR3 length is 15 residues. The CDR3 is CASSQDRGSNSPLHF. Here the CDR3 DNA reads TGTGCCAGCAGCCAAGATCGGGGTAGCAATTCACCCCTCCACTTT.

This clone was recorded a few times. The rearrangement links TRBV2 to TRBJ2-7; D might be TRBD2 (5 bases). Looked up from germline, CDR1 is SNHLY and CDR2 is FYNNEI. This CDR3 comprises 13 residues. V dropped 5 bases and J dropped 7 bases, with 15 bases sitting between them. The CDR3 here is CASSRGLSGEQYF. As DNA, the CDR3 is TGTGCCAGCAGTAGAGGGCTTTCGGGGGAGCAGTACTTC.

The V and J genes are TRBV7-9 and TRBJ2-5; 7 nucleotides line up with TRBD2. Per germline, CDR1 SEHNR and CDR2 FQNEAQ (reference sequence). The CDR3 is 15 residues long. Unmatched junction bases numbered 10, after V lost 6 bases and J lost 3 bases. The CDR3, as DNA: TGTGCCAGCAGTCTTTGGTTTGGGGGGGAAGAGACCCAGTACTTC. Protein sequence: CASSLWFGGEETQYF.

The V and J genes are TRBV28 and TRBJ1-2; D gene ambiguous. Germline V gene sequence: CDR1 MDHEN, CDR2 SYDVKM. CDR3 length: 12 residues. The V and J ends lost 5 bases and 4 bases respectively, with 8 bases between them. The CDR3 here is CASSKPGYGYTF. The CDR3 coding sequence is TGTGCCAGCAGTAAACCGGGCTATGGCTACACCTTC.

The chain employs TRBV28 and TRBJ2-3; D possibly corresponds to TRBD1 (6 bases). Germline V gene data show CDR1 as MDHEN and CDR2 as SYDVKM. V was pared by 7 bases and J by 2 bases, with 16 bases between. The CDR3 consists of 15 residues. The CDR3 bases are TGTGCCAGCATTCGACCTGGGGGCTTCACAGATACGCAGTATTTT. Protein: CASIRPGGFTDTQYF.